This entry features one T cell receptor (beta chain) sequence. In its sample, this clonotype was seen once. This receptor's antigen is unknown. No quality values exist for individual bases; no much larger clone is one base distant. A lone read gives weak evidence. Profiling of TCR beta VDJ combinations and CDR3 sequences used genomic DNA as the template. An Illumina HiSeq 2000 was the platform used for TCR repertoire sequencing. The authors' analysis ran thus. TRBV/TRBJ rearrangement plots, CDR3 size and DJ length profiles, and Simpson's diversity index were used to evaluate the repertoires. The immunodominant clone was defined as the most abundant DNA sequence in deep sequencing data. CDR3 amino acid sequences were checked for sharing between subjects and were compared against published repertoires and the VDJdb database. Through fastp at Q25 and MiXCR, TCRdb rebuilt clones from the public reads, retaining in-frame beta chains. Entries that share a CDR3 protein sequence are merged under the most common genes and DNA. The V and J calls reflect TCRdb's pipeline rather than the authors' work. The sample table contains just over 400,000 distinct CDR3 sequences; only one count was recorded for 65% to 75% of them. 4% of the sample comes from the top ten.

The data stem from a study of CD8+CD57+ T cells in acquired aplastic anemia (dated by TCRdb to between 2017 and 2018). Study-level background: DNA extracted from sorted CD4+ and CD8+ cells had a mean of roughly 3.4 ug, with a range of roughly 0.17 to 30 ug. Mean read counts for healthy donor samples were 8.5 million to 10.8 million for CD4+ cells and about 12 million for CD8+ cells. Points the paper makes about the study in general: Patients and healthy controls showed no significant difference in CD8+ Simpson's diversity (P=0.060). Roughly 30 CD8+ CDR3 sequences were shared between patients and controls but appeared highly expressed in patients and within their immunodominant clones.

The germline V gene specifies SGHVT as CDR1 and SQSDAQ as CDR2. V is cut by 8 bases and J by 9 bases, and the space between the germline ends is 17 bases. The CDR3 has 13 amino acids, counting the end cysteine and phenylalanine. Left in the record is the CDR3 DNA by itself, 39 bases read in frame from the first base. TCR repertoires of sorted CD4+ and CD8+ blood T cells from severe aplastic anemia patients and healthy subjects were deep-sequenced in the study. Ficoll-Paque density gradient centrifugation was used to isolate peripheral blood mononuclear cells. CD4+ and CD8+ T cells were sorted by FACS or magnetic beads before DNA extraction.

Recombination joined TRBV7-4 with TRBJ1-5; the D gene is perhaps TRBD1, from 5 matching bases. The source material was sorted CD4+, CD8+, or CD8+CD57+ T cells (not recorded which) from PBMCs. The sequence was obtained from a human donor in good health, serving as a control. The DNA is as follows: TGTGCCAGCGGCACGGGTGGGGCTGGGCCCCAGCATTTT. Translated, this gives CASGTGGAGPQHF.